A selection of T cell receptor beta chains follows, all from one sample in a study of T-cell reconstitution after alpha-beta-depleted transplantation in children. TCRdb reprocessed the PCR reads with MiXCR, giving one entry per CDR3 protein. The sample consists of approximately 270,000 distinct CDR3 sequences, around 9.6% of them appearing once. The specimen was PBMCs from the stem cell graft donor, collected from the stem cell graft. The receptors were gathered from a human donor who donated a stem cell graft to a child with SCID. CDR3s include the opening cysteine and the closing phenylalanine or tryptophan. A D gene is named only where the DNA matches it firmly. Rows give clone size only sometimes, using once, few, many, or a class for an expanded clone.

J gene	clone size	CDR3 length	D gene	V gene	CDR3 DNA	CDR3 protein
TRBJ1-4	.	14	TRBD1	TRBV6-1	TGTGCCAGCAGCCAAGGGGGCGCGGATGAAAAACTGTTTTTT	CASSQGGADEKLFF
TRBJ2-1	few	15	.	TRBV3-1	TGTGCCAGCAGCCCACCGGCCGGGGTTCGAAATGAGCAGTTCTTC	CASSPPAGVRNEQFF
TRBJ2-3	.	15	.	TRBV7-9	TGTGCCAGCAGCCCTCGGACAGCACTCACAGATACGCAGTATTTT	CASSPRTALTDTQYF
TRBJ2-6	few	17	TRBD1	TRBV5-1	TGCGCCAGCCGCCTCGGGACAGGGGGCTCTGGGGCCAACGTCCTGACTTTC	CASRLGTGGSGANVLTF
TRBJ2-7	few	14	.	TRBV5-1	TGCGCCAGCAGCTTGGGGGAACAGGGAAACGAGCAGTACTTC	CASSLGEQGNEQYF
TRBJ1-2	large	13	.	TRBV27	TGTGCCAGCAGTTTCGAGGGGAACTATGGCTACACCTTC	CASSFEGNYGYTF
TRBJ2-3	few	15	TRBD2	TRBV6-1	TGTGCCTCGGGGGGGGGACCATCAAGCACAGATACGCAGTATTTT	CASGGGPSSTDTQYF
TRBJ2-3	.	14	.	TRBV5-1	TGCGCCAGCAGCCCCGTCCAACACACAGATACGCAGTATTTT	CASSPVQHTDTQYF
TRBJ2-3	many	16	TRBD2	TRBV7-3	TGTGCCAGCAGTCCCGGGACTAGCCGGAGCACAGATACGCAGTATTTT	CASSPGTSRSTDTQYF
TRBJ2-3	few	15	TRBD1	TRBV12-3/TRBV12-4	TGTGCCAGCACCCCGAGCCAGGGGGCCGGAGATACGCAGTATTTT	CASTPSQGAGDTQYF
TRBJ2-7	.	12	.	TRBV18	TGTGCCAGCTCACCGGTGGCGGGCGAGCAGTACTTC	CASSPVAGEQYF
TRBJ2-3	.	14	TRBD1	TRBV20-1	TGCAGTGCGACGGACAGGCCCGGCACAGATACGCAGTATTTT	CSATDRPGTDTQYF
TRBJ1-1	many	15	.	TRBV5-1	TGCGCCAGCAGCTTGGATTCTAGGGGATTAACTGAAGCTTTCTTT	CASSLDSRGLTEAFF
TRBJ2-3	many	11	.	TRBV10-3	TGTGCCGCGTTAACTGGGGATACGCAGTATTTT	CAALTGDTQYF
TRBJ1-6	.	14	TRBD1	TRBV9	TGTGCCAGCAGCGGGCGACAGGGGGATTCACCCCTCCACTTT	CASSGRQGDSPLHF
TRBJ2-1	few	16	.	TRBV3-1	TGTGCCAGCAGCCAAGCCCCGGACAAAGTCTTCGATGAGCAGTTCTTC	CASSQAPDKVFDEQFF
TRBJ2-7	few	14	.	TRBV5-1	TGCGCCAGCAGCTTAATAGGGGACACCTACGAGCAGTACTTC	CASSLIGDTYEQYF
TRBJ2-3	.	15	TRBD1	TRBV5-1	TGCGCCAGCAGCTTGGGGGACAGCCACACAGATACGCAGTATTTT	CASSLGDSHTDTQYF